The entry that follows covers one T cell receptor (beta chain) sequence. Its specificity is unknown. One end of the junction fails to match germline, which may point to a read error. The data are from a study of shared clonotypes between healthy human individuals. Sequencing was at deep level. Clones were sequenced by immunoSEQ multiplex PCR, and TCRdb holds only the in-frame ones, with some missing. The sample includes roughly 1,500,000 clones, approximately 98% of them seen just once. Study observations and caveats: The diversity represented, both genetic and in exposure history, was limited by few donors. What naive subsets generally showed was a larger estimated richness than memory subsets showed.

This CDR3 comprises 17 residues. Germline values: CDR1 SNHLY, CDR2 FYNNEI. The receptor comes from a man aged 30 to 45 in good health. Sequenced material: naive CD4+ T cells sorted from blood. The subset was: CD45RA+ positively selected. The chain combines TRBV2 with TRBJ2-7; D might be TRBD1 (6 bases). CDR3 sequence (DNA): TGTGCCAGCAGCGGTCTCGCCCGAAACAGGGTCTCCAACGAGCAGTACTTC. It specifies CASSGLARNRVSNEQYF.